The 24 T cell receptor beta chains below all came from one sample that was sequenced in a study of patients and donors after allogeneic stem cell transplantation (dated by TCRdb to the early 2020s). To prepare the library, RT-PCR was applied. Sequenced using a NextSeq 550. TCRdb cleaned the public reads at Q25 with fastp, built clones with MiXCR and kept in-frame beta chains. A single entry per CDR3 protein holds the most common genes and DNA from its merged rows. This sample comprises about 960,000 distinct CDR3 sequences, more than 15% of them detected only once. Together, the top ten hold roughly 6.4% of the sample. The sample comprised blood, either unsorted or a sorted T cell fraction (not recorded which). The receptor set was obtained from a human donor who was either an allogeneic HSCT recipient or a stem cell or donor lymphocyte infusion donor (not recorded which). It is not recorded whose cells these are; they may come from a transplant donor.

V and J are TRBV7-9 and TRBJ2-5, with TRBD2 identical over 13 bases. This CDR3 comprises 15 residues. With V trimmed by 6 bases and J by 2 bases, 3 bases remained unmatched. From germline, CDR1 is SEHNR and CDR2 FQNEAQ (reference sequence). The DNA for the CDR3 is TGTGCCAGCAGAAAACTAGCGGGGGGGCAAGAGACCCAGTACTTC. Protein product: CASRKLAGGQETQYF.

This chain connects TRBV21-1 to TRBJ2-6; the DNA was not compared with TRBD2, the D call given in the table. TRBV21-1 is designated a pseudogene. This CDR3 has 16 amino acids. The CDR3 coding sequence is TGTGCCAGCAGCAGTCAGCGGGAGGGCGGGGCCAACGTCCTGACTTTC. This gives the protein CASSSQREGGANVLTF.

The V and J genes are TRBV4-1 and TRBJ1-2, with D unresolved. The germline V gene has CDR1 MGHRA and CDR2 YSYEKL. The CDR3 has 13 residues. V was trimmed by 0 bases and J by 3 bases, leaving 5 bases between them. The CDR3 reads CASSQEGYYGYTF. The CDR3 nucleotides read TGCGCCAGCAGCCAAGAAGGGTACTATGGCTACACCTTC.

This clonotype appeared many times. V usage is TRBV4-2 and J usage is TRBJ2-7; no clear D. V dropped 5 bases and J dropped 0 bases, with 14 bases sitting between them. The CDR3 loop spans 15 amino acids. The germline gives CDR1 LGHNA, CDR2 YNFKEQ. CDR3 sequence reads: CASSSTGISSYEQYF. CDR3 DNA: TGTGCCAGCAGCTCCACTGGAATCAGCTCCTACGAGCAGTACTTC.

The V gene is TRBV4-1, the J gene TRBJ2-7, with D uncertain. This CDR3 is built from 16 residues. Trimming removed 0 bases at V and 2 bases at J, with 14 bases between. CDR1 MGHRA and CDR2 YSYEKL come from the germline V gene. CDR3 nucleotide sequence: TGCGCCAGCAGCCAAGATGCCCCCGACAAGGCCTACGAGCAGTACTTC. Translation: CASSQDAPDKAYEQYF.

Notes on this clonotype: Just one base apart from a much larger clone, this may be a read error. This CDR3 is CASTHRDSYNEQFF. For the CDR3, the DNA is TGTGCCAGCACCCACCGGGACAGCTACAATGAGCAGTTCTTC. V usage is TRBV6-1 and J usage is TRBJ2-1, with 7 bases matching TRBD1. The CDR3 consists of 14 residues. Germline-derived CDR1 and CDR2 are MNHNS and SASEGT. The junction had 6 bases not matched to a gene; V was cut back by 7 bases and J by 3 bases.

This clonotype was counted only a few times. This chain links TRBV2 with TRBJ2-4; D gene unclear. There are 14 residues in the CDR3. CDR1 is SNHLY, CDR2 FYNNEI, per germline. V lost 7 bases and J 2 bases, leaving 12 bases between the germline ends. CDR3 in amino acids: CASKYNWTKNIQYF. The CDR3 DNA sequence: TGTGCCAGCAAATATAACTGGACCAAAAACATTCAGTACTTC.

The chain recombines TRBV20-1 with TRBJ2-2; TRBD2 agrees at 10 bases. Per the germline V gene, CDR1 is DFQATT and CDR2 is SNEGSKA (reference sequence). Trimming cost V 0 bases and J 7 bases; bases outside gene matches: 11. CDR3 length: 17 amino acids. CDR3 DNA sequence: TGCAGTGCTAGAGATACCCTAGCGGGAGAATTGGGCGGGGAGCTGTTTTTT. Its protein is CSARDTLAGELGGELFF.

This clonotype was picked up many times. The chain couples TRBV12-3 or TRBV12-4 to TRBJ1-2, with TRBD1 matching 8 bases. The V gene end was trimmed by 2 bases and the J gene end by 0 bases; junction bases not matched to a gene: 5. This CDR3 has 16 amino acids. CDR3 region: CASSLSGTGPNYGYTF. CDR3 nucleotides: TGTGCCAGCAGTTTATCCGGGACAGGACCTAACTATGGCTACACCTTC.

This sequence joins TRBV4-2 and TRBJ2-1; TRBD2 agrees at 8 bases. CDR1 is LGHNA, CDR2 YNFKEQ, per germline. The CDR3 totals 17 residues. J gave up 0 bases and V 3 bases, and 7 bases lay outside the gene matches. The CDR3 reads CASSQRIAGLSYNEQFF. As DNA, the CDR3 is TGTGCCAGCAGCCAGAGAATAGCGGGACTCTCCTACAATGAGCAGTTCTTC.

The V gene is TRBV6-5, the J gene TRBJ2-7; 7 nucleotides line up with TRBD1. Germline CDR1 reads MNHEY; CDR2 reads SVGAGI. V lost 2 bases and J lost 3; bases outside the gene matches: 7. The CDR3 has 15 amino acids. CDR3 coding DNA: TGTGCCAGCAGTTACGCGACCCCAGGGGGCTACGAGCAGTACTTC. The encoded protein is CASSYATPGGYEQYF.

The sample holds many counts of this clonotype. This rearrangement joins TRBV3-1 to TRBJ2-2; D remains ambiguous. Germline V CDR1 and CDR2: LGHDT, YNNKEL (reference sequence). Between the trimmed V and J ends, which lost 4 bases and 6 bases, there was a span of 6 bases. The CDR3 runs 12 residues. This CDR3 is CASSPFAGELFF. CDR3 DNA sequence: TGTGCCAGCAGCCCCTTTGCCGGGGAGCTGTTTTTT. The variable domain in full, with the rest retrieved from reference TRBV3-1 and TRBJ2-2, is DTAVSQTPKYLVTQMGNDKSIKCEQNLGHDTMYWYKQDSKKFLKIMFSYNNKELIINETVPNRFSPKSPDKAHLNLHINSLELGDSAVYFCASSPFAGELFFGEGSRLTVL.

There are a few counts of this clonotype. The chain is built from TRBV20-1 and TRBJ2-1; 7 nucleotides agree with TRBD2. J gave up 0 bases and V 0 bases, and 8 bases lay outside the gene matches. Germline values: CDR1 DFQATT, CDR2 SNEGSKA (reference sequence). This CDR3 is 17 amino acids long. Here the CDR3 DNA reads TGCAGTGCTAGAGATGGGGCGGGGGTAGACTCCTACAATGAGCAGTTCTTC. The encoded protein is CSARDGAGVDSYNEQFF.

This clonotype came up many times. V gene TRBV10-3 combines with J gene TRBJ2-7, with 9 nucleotides matching TRBD1. The trim removed 6 bases at V and 1 base at J, leaving 4 bases unmatched. The CDR3 totals 14 residues. Germline-derived CDR1 and CDR2 are ENHRY and SYGVKD. The CDR3 protein is CAISWGQGSYEQYF. In nucleotides, the CDR3 is TGTGCCATCAGCTGGGGACAGGGATCCTACGAGCAGTACTTC.

V is TRBV9 and J is TRBJ2-2; 12 bases map to TRBD2. V was pared by 0 bases and J by 2 bases, with 5 bases of the junction left unmatched. This CDR3 contains 18 residues. The germline CDR1 and CDR2 sequences are SGDLS and YYNGEE. The CDR3 DNA reads TGTGCCAGCAGCGTAGACCGACTAGCGGGAGACAACACCGGGGAGCTGTTTTTT. It yields the protein CASSVDRLAGDNTGELFF.

A few counts support this clonotype. The chain recombines TRBV30 with TRBJ2-2; weak D call: TRBD1 (5 bases). The CDR3 contains 14 residues. Germline-derived CDR1 and CDR2 are GTSNPN and SVGIG (reference sequence). V lost 2 bases to trimming and J lost 1 base, with 8 bases between them. The CDR3: CAWSRGGNTGELFF. Written as DNA, the CDR3 is TGTGCCTGGAGTAGGGGTGGGAACACCGGGGAGCTGTTTTTT.

The chain carries TRBV6-2 or TRBV6-3 and TRBJ1-5, with 11 bases aligning to TRBD1. The length of the CDR3 is 15 residues. The V gene end was trimmed by 8 bases and the J gene end by 4 bases; junction bases not matched to a gene: 7. Germline V CDR1 and CDR2: MNHEY, SVGEGT. Here the CDR3 reads CASRDGQGANQPQHF. In DNA, the CDR3 is TGTGCCAGCCGAGACGGACAGGGGGCGAATCAGCCCCAGCATTTT.

J is TRBJ1-5 and V is TRBV7-9, with 10 nucleotides matching TRBD1. Looked up from germline, CDR1 is SEHNR and CDR2 is FQNEAQ (reference sequence). This CDR3 contains 16 residues. V shed 0 bases and J 6 bases; nucleotides not matched to a gene: 5. DNA of the CDR3: TGTGCCAGCAGCTTAGCATCCGGGACAGGGGTTCAGCCCCAGCATTTT. Amino acids: CASSLASGTGVQPQHF.

This clonotype was recorded a few times. This chain joins TRBV20-1 and TRBJ1-4; D possibly corresponds to TRBD1 (6 bases). Looked up from germline, CDR1 is DFQATT and CDR2 is SNEGSKA (reference sequence). Trimming pared 6 bases from V and 5 bases from J, leaving 13 bases between. The CDR3 has 13 residues. The CDR3 spells CSAPGQLNEKLFF. The CDR3 nucleotides are TGCAGTGCCCCCGGACAGCTCAATGAAAAACTGTTTTTT.

For the CDR3, the DNA is TGCGCCAGCAGCCAAGTACAACAGGCTCGCACCGGGGAGCTGTTTTTT. Translation: CASSQVQQARTGELFF. The V gene is TRBV4-3, the J gene TRBJ2-2; D is perhaps TRBD1 (5 bases). The CDR3 totals 16 residues. Per the germline V gene, CDR1 is LGHNA and CDR2 is YSLEER. The V and J ends lost 1 base and 4 bases respectively, with 13 bases between them.

The chain links TRBV6-2 or TRBV6-3 to TRBJ2-1; D possibly corresponds to TRBD2 (5 bases). The germline V gene encodes CDR1 MNHEY and CDR2 SVGEGT. V was shortened by 8 bases and J by 3 bases, with 11 bases between the two germline ends. This CDR3 is built from 13 residues. The chain's CDR3 is CASAGSNYNEQFF. The CDR3 nucleotides read TGTGCCAGCGCGGGTTCTAACTACAATGAGCAGTTCTTC.

This clonotype was detected a few times. The V gene is TRBV6-1, the J gene TRBJ2-3; TRBD2 is a possible D gene (6 bases). Germline CDR1 MNHNS, CDR2 SASEGT. CDR3 length: 15 residues. V was pared by 7 bases and J by 0 bases, with 14 bases between. CDR3 bases: TGTGCCAGCACCTTACTAGCAGCTAGCACAGATACGCAGTATTTT. Amino acid sequence: CASTLLAASTDTQYF.

Comment on this clonotype: Compared with germline, one end of the junction differs, possibly owing to a read error. This chain joins TRBV14 and TRBJ2-3; D uncertain. Per the germline V gene, CDR1 is SGHDN and CDR2 is FVKESK. This CDR3 is 14 amino acids long. CDR3 DNA sequence: TGTGCCAGCAGCCCTCTTCTAGTCACAGATACGCAGTTTTTT. Its translation is CASSPLLVTDTQFF.

V is TRBV3-1 and J is TRBJ1-1; no clear D gene. This CDR3 is 14 amino acids long. In germline, CDR1 is LGHDT, CDR2 YNNKEL (reference sequence). The ends were cut back, 3 bases at V and 2 bases at J, with 10 bases in the middle. CDR3 bases: TGTGCCAGCAGCCATTGGAGGTACAACACTGAAGCTTTCTTT. This encodes CASSHWRYNTEAFF.